The 15 T cell receptor beta chains presented below share a single source sample, sequenced in a study of T cell changes during pregnancy in multiple sclerosis. The table came from immunoSEQ multiplex PCR; TCRdb's copy has only in-frame clones and leaves some out. Among about 68,000 clones listed, 90% were seen once. The sample was peripheral blood, taken in the third trimester of pregnancy. The receptor source for this set is a female donor with multiple sclerosis, enrolled in a pregnancy study.

The table lists this clone with a count of one. The genes are TRBV4-1 and TRBJ2-7, with 10 bases that match TRBD2. The CDR3 is 17 amino acids. J was trimmed by 2 bases and V by 0 bases; bases with no gene match: 7. Germline V gene lookup returns CDR1 MGHRA and CDR2 YSYEKL. CDR3 residues: CASSQDPGLAATYEQYF. In nucleotides, the CDR3 is TGCGCCAGCAGCCAAGATCCCGGACTAGCGGCAACCTACGAGCAGTACTTC.

The rearrangement links TRBV27 to TRBJ1-2; 9 bases are shared with TRBD1. Germline lookup yields CDR1 MNHEY and CDR2 SMNVEV (reference sequence). Germline trimming cut 5 bases from V and 6 bases from J; bases unmatched to any gene: 16. The CDR3 has 17 amino acids. The DNA of the CDR3 is TGTGCCAGCAGTATTTCCCCCCGTCCCGGGACAGGGAATGGCTACACCTTC. Its protein is CASSISPRPGTGNGYTF.

The chain combines TRBV25-1 with TRBJ1-1; weak D call: TRBD1 (6 bases). The V gene's germline CDR1 is MGHDK and CDR2 SYGVNS. V was clipped by 5 bases and J by 5 bases, with 15 bases between them. The CDR3 has 14 residues. As DNA, the CDR3 is TGTGCCAGCAGTTTGGGGGCCCCGCGGACTGAAGCTTTCTTT. This translates into CASSLGAPRTEAFF.

The gene calls are TRBV4-3 and TRBJ1-2; 7 bases fit TRBD1. Germline CDR1 reads LGHNA; CDR2 reads YSLEER. The CDR3 spans 17 residues. With 4 bases clipped from V and 6 bases from J, the junction kept 17 bases outside the gene matches. CDR3 sequence reads: CASSPLRTGAYYHGYTF. As DNA, the CDR3 is TGCGCCAGCAGCCCATTACGGACAGGCGCTTACTATCATGGCTACACCTTC.

The rearrangement joins TRBV5-1 to TRBJ2-7, with 8 bases identical to TRBD1. CDR1 is SGHRS, CDR2 YFSETQ, per germline. The CDR3 runs 15 residues. V lost 0 bases, J lost 3 bases, and 5 bases stayed unmatched. CDR3: CASSLEGTGDYEQYF. In DNA form, the CDR3 reads TGCGCCAGCAGCTTGGAGGGGACAGGAGACTACGAGCAGTACTTC.

The chain is built from TRBV28 and TRBJ1-3; 7 bases line up with TRBD1. The CDR3 is 16 amino acids. In germline, CDR1 is MDHEN, CDR2 SYDVKM. Trimming removed 1 base from V and 0 bases from J; junction bases left unmatched: 3. For the CDR3, the DNA is TGTGCCAGCAGTTTATCGGCAGGGGGCTCTGGAAACACCATATATTTT. Translation: CASSLSAGGSGNTIYF.

V is TRBV6-5 and J is TRBJ1-2, with 8 bases aligning to TRBD1. Germline V lookup: CDR1 MNHEY, CDR2 SVGAGI. Unmatched junction bases numbered 5, after V lost 5 bases and J lost 0 bases. This CDR3 contains 15 residues. CDR3 DNA sequence: TGTGCCAGCAGTCGCGACAGGGGCACTAACTATGGCTACACCTTC. Its protein product is CASSRDRGTNYGYTF.

The sample holds one count of this clone. V is TRBV10-2 and J is TRBJ2-1; 7 nucleotides line up with TRBD2. Germline CDR1 reads WSHSY; CDR2 reads SAAADI. The CDR3 sequence is 16 residues long. V trimming: 4 bases; J trimming: 5 bases; junction bases outside the gene matches: 11. The CDR3 DNA reads as TGCGCCAGCAGTGGCCCCTCGGGACTACCCGACAATGAGCAGTTCTTC. Protein product: CASSGPSGLPDNEQFF.

The chain recombines TRBV5-8 with TRBJ2-3, with 8 nucleotides matching TRBD1. Germline-derived CDR1 and CDR2 are SGHTS and YDEGEE. This CDR3 comprises 15 residues. The V and J ends lost 0 bases and 2 bases, in that order; junction bases with no gene match: 2. DNA of the CDR3: TGTGCCAGCAGCTTGGGGACAGGGAACACAGATACGCAGTATTTT. It translates to CASSLGTGNTDTQYF.

V is TRBV6-6 and J is TRBJ1-5; tentative D call: TRBD1 (5 bases). Trimming stripped 7 bases from V and 3 bases from J, with 13 bases between. The CDR3 is made up of 14 amino acids. Germline values: CDR1 MNHNY, CDR2 SVGAGI (reference sequence). The CDR3 reads CASNPTALNQPQHF. CDR3 sequence (DNA): TGTGCCAGCAACCCGACAGCGCTCAATCAGCCCCAGCATTTT.

The rearrangement joins TRBV6-4 to TRBJ2-6; 7 positions agree with TRBD1. The germline V gene has CDR1 MRHNA and CDR2 SNTAGT. The V and J ends lost 2 bases and 4 bases, in that order; junction bases with no gene match: 2. The CDR3 sequence is 15 residues long. The CDR3 DNA reads as TGTGCCAGCAGTGACCAGGGGGACGGGGCCAACGTCCTGACTTTC. It translates to CASSDQGDGANVLTF.

V is TRBV19 and J is TRBJ2-7; D unclear. The CDR3 has 13 amino acids. Trimming stripped 4 bases from V and 1 base from J, with 8 bases between. From germline, CDR1 is LNHDA and CDR2 SQIVND (reference sequence). The CDR3 loop reads CASSRARSYEQYF. The CDR3 DNA reads as TGTGCCAGTAGTAGGGCCAGGTCCTACGAGCAGTACTTC. The whole variable domain, remainder taken from reference TRBV19 and TRBJ2-7, is DGGITQSPKYLFRKEGQNVTLSCEQNLNHDAMYWYRQDPGQGLRLIYYSQIVNDFQKGDIAEGYSVSREKKESFPLTVTSAQKNPTAFYLCASSRARSYEQYFGPGTRLTVT.

This chain links TRBV5-4 with TRBJ1-3; no reliable D call. CDR3 length equals 16 residues. Germline lookup yields CDR1 SGHNT and CDR2 YYREEE (reference sequence). V gave up 4 bases and J gave up 0 bases, with 14 bases separating them. The DNA for the CDR3 is TGTGCCAGCAGCCAAACTGGACTCTACTCTGGAAACACCATATATTTT. Protein product: CASSQTGLYSGNTIYF.

V and J are TRBV18 and TRBJ1-2; D unresolved. V lost 0 bases to trimming and J lost 6 bases, with 11 bases between them. CDR1 KGHSH and CDR2 LQKENI come from the germline V gene. CDR3 length equals 14 residues. The CDR3 is CASSPPPGYNGYTF. The CDR3 bases are TGTGCCAGCTCACCACCTCCCGGGTACAATGGCTACACCTTC.

The V call is TRBV14, the J call TRBJ1-2; D gene unclear. V lost 0 bases to trimming and J lost 4 bases, with 12 bases between them. Germline CDR1 is SGHDN and CDR2 is FVKESK. There are 15 residues in the CDR3. The CDR3 nucleotides read TGTGCCAGCAGCCAAGATGTAGAGGGCCTCTATGGCTACACCTTC. Translation gives CASSQDVEGLYGYTF. The whole variable domain, remainder taken from reference TRBV14 and TRBJ1-2, is EAGVTQFPSHSVIEKGQTVTLRCDPISGHDNLYWYRRVMGKEIKFLLHFVKESKQDESGMPNNRFLAERTGGTYSTLKVQPAELEDSGVYFCASSQDVEGLYGYTFGSGTRLTVV.